This entry lists 28 T cell receptor beta chains sequenced from one sample in a study of T cell responses to AZD1222 COVID-19 vaccine. Assay used: immunoSEQ multiplex PCR; TCRdb lists only in-frame clones, some missing. The sample consists of about 270,000 clones, 90% to 95% of them appearing once. This sample comprised peripheral blood, obtained 28 days after the second AZD1222 dose. The origin of the receptors is an adult who received the AZD1222 COVID-19 vaccine.

The chain employs TRBV6-5 and TRBJ1-5; unclear D gene. The CDR3 has 12 amino acids. The V end lost 6 bases, the J end lost 7 bases, and 10 bases lay between the germline ends. Germline values: CDR1 MNHEY, CDR2 SVGAGI. The CDR3 bases are TGTGCCAGCAGACCTATTGGACAGCCCCAGCATTTT. Translating it yields CASRPIGQPQHF.

This clone appeared once. The chain links TRBV4-1 to TRBJ2-2; D not certain. The CDR3 extends over 13 amino acids. Trimming removed 4 bases at V and 7 bases at J, with 10 bases between. Germline loops: CDR1 MGHRA, CDR2 YSYEKL. In DNA, the CDR3 is TGCGCCAGCAGCCCCTCAAACCTCGGGGAGCTGTTTTTT. Its protein product is CASSPSNLGELFF.

This sequence joins TRBV28 and TRBJ2-2; possible D gene TRBD1, 5 bases. Germline CDR1 MDHEN, CDR2 SYDVKM. CDR3 size: 15 residues. The V end lost 1 base, the J end lost 7 bases, and 13 bases lay between the germline ends. The CDR3 reads CASSLSPGSFGELFF. The CDR3 DNA reads as TGTGCCAGCAGTTTATCACCAGGGTCTTTCGGGGAGCTGTTTTTT.

This clone showed up just a few times. The rearrangement joins TRBV2 to TRBJ2-3, with D tentatively TRBD1 or TRBD2 (5 bases each). The germline V and J ends were trimmed by 6 bases and 3 bases, with 16 bases remaining between them. CDR3 size: 15 residues. Germline V lookup: CDR1 SNHLY, CDR2 FYNNEI. The CDR3 spells CASRVGGSDTDTQYF. The DNA for the CDR3 is TGTGCCAGCAGGGTTGGGGGAAGTGATACAGATACGCAGTATTTT.

This clone was picked up one time. The chain links TRBV4-1 to TRBJ2-5; the D gene is possibly TRBD1 (6 bases). The CDR3 is 17 residues long. Trimming pared 4 bases from V and 5 bases from J, leaving 23 bases between. Germline V gene lookup returns CDR1 MGHRA and CDR2 YSYEKL. CDR3 sequence: CASSPGWGRGLRETQYF. Here the CDR3 DNA reads TGCGCCAGCAGCCCAGGGTGGGGCAGGGGCCTCAGGGAGACCCAGTACTTC.

The gene calls are TRBV12-3 or TRBV12-4 and TRBJ2-1; unclear D gene. This CDR3 has 13 residues. The V gene lost 0 bases and the J gene lost 6 bases, with 6 bases spanning the gap. Here the CDR3 DNA reads TGTGCCAGCAGTTTAGCGCGGCTCAATGAGCAGTTCTTC. Encoded protein: CASSLARLNEQFF.

The chain uses TRBV29-1 and TRBJ1-1, with D unclear. From germline, CDR1 is SQVTM and CDR2 ANQGSEA. Trimming took off 0 bases at V and 5 bases at J, with 7 bases between the two ends. The CDR3 runs to 12 residues. This CDR3 reads CSVEDSGTEAFF. The CDR3 DNA follows: TGCAGCGTTGAAGATAGCGGGACTGAAGCTTTCTTT.

The J gene is TRBJ1-1, the V gene TRBV12-3 or TRBV12-4, with TRBD1 identical over 9 bases. The length of the CDR3 is 13 residues. V gave up 6 bases and J gave up 9 bases; unmatched junction bases: 8. This CDR3 reads CASSRGTGLKAFF. The DNA of the CDR3 is TGTGCCAGCAGCCGCGGGACAGGGCTCAAAGCTTTCTTT.

V gene TRBV20-1 combines with J gene TRBJ1-3; D is unclear. The ends were cut back, 3 bases at V and 0 bases at J, with 12 bases in the middle. Germline CDR1 and CDR2: DFQATT and SNEGSKA (reference sequence). CDR3 size: 15 residues. The CDR3 sequence is CSASKEFLSGNTIYF. Here the CDR3 DNA reads TGCAGTGCTAGTAAGGAGTTTCTCTCTGGAAACACCATATATTTT.

The V gene is TRBV15, the J gene TRBJ1-1; D gene uncertain. The CDR3 is 15 residues long. Germline CDR1 LNHNV, CDR2 YYDKDF (reference sequence). V was clipped by 0 bases and J by 4 bases, with 12 bases between them. CDR3 sequence reads: CATSRDPGKRTEAFF. CDR3 DNA sequence: TGTGCCACCAGCAGAGATCCCGGGAAGCGCACTGAAGCTTTCTTT.

The chain has TRBV4-1 and TRBJ1-3, with D possibly TRBD1 on 5 matching bases. Trimming removed 1 base from V and 2 bases from J, with 12 bases in between. CDR3 size: 16 residues. Germline V lookup: CDR1 MGHRA, CDR2 YSYEKL. The CDR3 DNA sequence: TGCGCCAGCAGCCAAGGGGCAGGGAAAACTGGAAACACCATATATTTT. This sequence encodes CASSQGAGKTGNTIYF.

The chain recombines TRBV21-1 with TRBJ2-6. TRBV21-1 is shown as a pseudogene. The CDR3 spans 20 residues. CDR3 DNA sequence: TGTGCCAGCAGCAACGTAAGTGGGGGGACACTTAAATTGAGGGCCAACGTCCTGACTTTC. It specifies CASSNVSGGTLKLRANVLTF.

V is TRBV5-5 and J is TRBJ2-5; perhaps D is TRBD1 or TRBD2 (5 bases each). V was pared by 1 base and J by 4 bases, with 11 bases between. Germline V gives CDR1 SGHKS, CDR2 YYEKEE (reference sequence). The CDR3 has 14 residues. The CDR3 protein is CASSLSPGAETQYF. CDR3 DNA: TGTGCCAGCAGCTTGAGCCCCGGGGCAGAGACCCAGTACTTC.

In this sample, this clone turned up a few times. The V and J genes are TRBV7-9 and TRBJ1-2; D uncertain. CDR3 length: 14 amino acids. The V gene lost 4 bases and the J gene lost 8 bases, with 17 bases spanning the gap. Per the germline V gene, CDR1 is SEHNR and CDR2 is FQNEAQ (reference sequence). The CDR3 protein is CASSSDVNPGGYTF. CDR3 nucleotide sequence: TGTGCCAGCAGCTCCGACGTTAACCCTGGGGGCTACACCTTC.

V and J are TRBV9 and TRBJ2-3; tentatively, D is TRBD2 (6 bases). Trimming took off 4 bases at V and 3 bases at J, with 15 bases between the two ends. Germline loops: CDR1 SGDLS, CDR2 YYNGEE. The CDR3 loop spans 15 amino acids. The CDR3 DNA follows: TGTGCCAGCAGCCCGTCGGGGGTTCAAACAGATACGCAGTATTTT. Amino acids: CASSPSGVQTDTQYF.

The gene calls are TRBV29-1 and TRBJ2-1; unclear D gene. V was cut by 3 bases and J by 7 bases, with 7 bases left in between. This CDR3 region has 11 residues. The germline CDR1 and CDR2 sequences are SQVTM and ANQGSEA. CDR3 protein: CSVDGLNEQFF. The CDR3 nucleotides are TGCAGCGTTGATGGCTTGAATGAGCAGTTCTTC.

The V gene is TRBV4-1, the J gene TRBJ1-5, with 7 bases lining up with TRBD1. There are 16 residues in the CDR3. The V gene end was trimmed by 2 bases and the J gene end by 7 bases; junction bases not matched to a gene: 11. Germline V gene data show CDR1 as MGHRA and CDR2 as YSYEKL. The CDR3 spells CASSQMTGPISQPQHF. DNA of the CDR3: TGCGCCAGCAGCCAAATGACAGGGCCAATTAGCCAGCCCCAGCATTTT.

This clone was seen just once. The J gene is TRBJ2-5, the V gene TRBV9; D remains ambiguous. The CDR3 has 14 amino acids. V lost 0 bases, J lost 5 bases, and 11 bases lay in between. Germline-derived CDR1 and CDR2 are SGDLS and YYNGEE. The CDR3: CASSVGTVRETQYF. The CDR3 region has the DNA TGTGCCAGCAGCGTAGGCACAGTACGGGAGACCCAGTACTTC.

The gene calls are TRBV28 and TRBJ1-1; D not resolved. The CDR3 totals 13 residues. V was clipped by 6 bases and J by 0 bases, with 8 bases between them. Germline V gene sequence: CDR1 MDHEN, CDR2 SYDVKM. The CDR3 reads CASRPSVNTEAFF. The CDR3 DNA follows: TGTGCCAGCAGACCAAGTGTGAACACTGAAGCTTTCTTT.

This clone was recorded only once. The rearrangement links TRBV7-2 to TRBJ2-2; TRBD2 agrees at 11 bases. This CDR3 spans 17 amino acids. V was pared by 4 bases and J by 4 bases, with 8 bases of the junction left unmatched. CDR1 and CDR2 from the germline V gene are SGHTA and FQGNSA. CDR3 in amino acids: CASSWGLAASGTGELFF. The CDR3 DNA reads TGTGCCAGCAGCTGGGGACTAGCGGCATCGGGCACCGGGGAGCTGTTTTTT.

This clone occurred once. The chain joins TRBV9 to TRBJ1-5; perhaps TRBD1 as D (5 bases). This CDR3 has 15 residues. Germline V gene lookup returns CDR1 SGDLS and CDR2 YYNGEE. V lost 0 bases and J 3 bases, leaving 10 bases between the germline ends. CDR3: CASSVAPGNNQPQHF. DNA of the CDR3: TGTGCCAGCAGCGTAGCTCCAGGGAACAATCAGCCCCAGCATTTT.

J is TRBJ2-7 and V is TRBV28; tentative D call: TRBD2 (5 bases). Deletions cut 7 bases from V and 1 base from J, with 11 bases between. Germline V CDR1 and CDR2: MDHEN, SYDVKM. This CDR3 region has 13 residues. The CDR3 spells CASTTRGSYEQYF. The CDR3, as DNA: TGTGCCAGCACCACCCGGGGATCCTACGAGCAGTACTTC.

This chain links TRBV5-1 with TRBJ2-5; D call uncertain. Germline lookup yields CDR1 SGHRS and CDR2 YFSETQ. This CDR3 is built from 13 residues. V lost 0 bases to trimming and J lost 5 bases, with 8 bases between them. CDR3 nucleotides: TGCGCCAGCAGCTTGGGTAGTTCGGAGACCCAGTACTTC. It codes for CASSLGSSETQYF. The variable domain in full, with the rest retrieved from reference TRBV5-1 and TRBJ2-5, is KAGVTQTPRYLIKTRGQQVTLSCSPISGHRSVSWYQQTPGQGLQFLFEYFSETQRNKGNFPGRFSGRQFSNSRSEMNVSTLELGDSALYLCASSLGSSETQYFGPGTRLLVL.

The chain couples TRBV30 to TRBJ1-3; no reliable D call. Germline V gene data show CDR1 as GTSNPN and CDR2 as SVGIG (reference sequence). The germline V and J ends were trimmed by 4 bases and 6 bases, with 13 bases remaining between them. This CDR3 comprises 13 residues. The DNA of the CDR3 is TGTGCCTGGACCTTTCTCTCGGAAAACACCATATATTTT. Protein: CAWTFLSENTIYF.

J is TRBJ2-6 and V is TRBV5-8, with a weak D call TRBD1 (6 bases). The CDR3 runs 15 residues. Trimming took off 4 bases at V and 1 base at J, with 9 bases between the two ends. CDR1 and CDR2 (germline): SGHTS, YDEGEE. DNA of the CDR3: TGTGCCAGCAGCACAACAGGGTCTGGGGCCAACGTCCTGACTTTC. This encodes CASSTTGSGANVLTF.

The chain carries TRBV19 and TRBJ2-6; a weak D match, TRBD2 (5 bases). Germline V lookup: CDR1 LNHDA, CDR2 SQIVND (reference sequence). The CDR3 totals 14 residues. With 10 bases removed from V and 3 bases from J, the gap between germline ends came to 13 bases. Here the CDR3 DNA reads TGTGCCACCTCCGCTGGGAGTGGGGCCAACGTCCTGACTTTC. Its translation: CATSAGSGANVLTF.

This chain links TRBV7-2 with TRBJ1-6; D gene uncertain. Trimming shortened V by 11 bases and J by 0 bases, and 11 bases separated the two germline ends. The CDR3 spans 14 residues. Germline loops: CDR1 SGHTA, CDR2 FQGNSA. DNA of the CDR3: TGTGCCGCCGCCGGGAGCTCCTATAATTCACCCCTCCACTTT. This gives the protein CAAAGSSYNSPLHF. The full variable domain, in which reference TRBV7-2 and TRBJ1-6 provide the parts outside the CDR3, is GAGVSQSPSNKVTEKGKDVELRCDPISGHTALYWYRQSLGQGLEFLIYFQGNSAPDKSGLPSDRFSAERTGGSVSTLTIQRTQQEDSAVYLCAAAGSSYNSPLHFGNGTRLTVT.

The chain couples TRBV5-1 to TRBJ2-1; D is perhaps TRBD2 (5 bases). The CDR3 covers 15 residues. Trimming stripped 4 bases from V and 0 bases from J, with 11 bases between. Germline CDR1 is SGHRS and CDR2 is YFSETQ. CDR3 nucleotides: TGCGCCAGCAGCACGACGGGGAGCTCCTACAATGAGCAGTTCTTC. This translates into CASSTTGSSYNEQFF.